This T cell receptor beta chain stems from a study of T-cell reconstitution after alpha-beta-depleted transplantation in children. This clonotype appeared many times. It was with unique molecular identifiers that the TCRbeta library was prepared. From the PCR reads, TCRdb called clonotypes with MiXCR, one entry per CDR3 protein. This table holds fewer than 200,000 distinct CDR3 sequences, approximately 6.6% found once. J gave up 3 bases and V 6 bases, and 6 bases lay outside the gene matches. The CDR3 is made up of 15 amino acids. The chain carries TRBV12-3 or TRBV12-4 and TRBJ2-5; 11 nucleotides align to TRBD2. The clonotype comes from a human donor who donated a stem cell graft to a child with Wiskott-Aldrich syndrome. The material sequenced was PBMCs from the stem cell graft donor, taken from the stem cell graft. The CDR3 nucleotides read TGTGCCAGCAGCAATCCGGGACTAGCGGAAGAGACCCAGTACTTC. This codes for CASSNPGLAEETQYF.